Detailed here is one T cell receptor beta chain. The antigen is undetermined. The data belong to a study of blood T cells in healthy people across ages. About the study: Using template switching, researchers captured about one barcoded beta molecule for each two T cells.

With 6 bases removed from V and 7 bases from J, the gap between germline ends came to 13 bases. Germline V gene data show CDR1 as SQVTM and CDR2 as ANQGSEA. CDR3 length: 12 amino acids. Regarding the study as a whole: Age advanced and TCR beta diversity per million T cells fell, roughly linearly. Naive T cell percentage showed a strong correlation with TCR beta diversity.

A second PCR of about 7 to 11 cycles used a sample-barcoded 5' primer and a J-beta primer mix. With 12 random nucleotides, a template-switch adaptor tagged each individual cDNA molecule. TCRdb re-called the 5' RACE reads through MiXCR, storing one row per CDR3 protein. The sample lists roughly 680,000 distinct CDR3 sequences, 21% occurring once. The sequenced material came from blood. The sequence derives from a man between 65 and 80 years old in good health. This chain links TRBV29-1 with TRBJ2-1, with D perhaps matching TRBD1 (5 bases). CDR3 coding DNA: TGCAGCGTAGAGGACACTCGGAATGAGCAGTTCTTC. As protein: CSVEDTRNEQFF.